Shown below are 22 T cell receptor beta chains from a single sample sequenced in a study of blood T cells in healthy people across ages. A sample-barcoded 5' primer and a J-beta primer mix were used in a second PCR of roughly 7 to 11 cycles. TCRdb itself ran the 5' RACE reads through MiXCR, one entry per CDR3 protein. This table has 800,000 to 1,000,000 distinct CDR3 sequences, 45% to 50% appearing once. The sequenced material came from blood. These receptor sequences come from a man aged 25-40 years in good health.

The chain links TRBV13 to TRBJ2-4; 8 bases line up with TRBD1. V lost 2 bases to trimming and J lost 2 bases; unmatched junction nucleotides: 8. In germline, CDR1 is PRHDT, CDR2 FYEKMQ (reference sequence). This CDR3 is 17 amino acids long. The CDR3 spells CASSLTGQGVTKNIQYF. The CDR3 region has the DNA TGTGCCAGCAGCTTAACCGGACAGGGTGTGACCAAAAACATTCAGTACTTC.

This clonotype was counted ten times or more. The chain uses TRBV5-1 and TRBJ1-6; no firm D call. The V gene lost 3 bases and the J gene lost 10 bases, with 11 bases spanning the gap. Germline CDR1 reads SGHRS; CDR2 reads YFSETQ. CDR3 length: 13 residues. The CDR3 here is CASSSEQISPLHF. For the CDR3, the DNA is TGCGCCAGCAGCTCCGAACAGATCTCACCCCTCCACTTT.

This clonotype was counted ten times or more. DNA for the CDR3: TGTGCCAGCAGTGATCAGAGCTACGAGCAGTACTTC. Protein: CASSDQSYEQYF. The rearrangement joins TRBV25-1 to TRBJ2-7; no clear D. The CDR3 spans 12 residues. V was clipped by 3 bases and J by 3 bases, with 6 bases between them. From germline, CDR1 is MGHDK and CDR2 SYGVNS.

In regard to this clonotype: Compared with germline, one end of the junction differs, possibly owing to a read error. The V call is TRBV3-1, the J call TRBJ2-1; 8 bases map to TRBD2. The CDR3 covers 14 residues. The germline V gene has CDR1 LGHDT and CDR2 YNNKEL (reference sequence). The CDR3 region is CASGHQRGYNEQFF. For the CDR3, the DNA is TGTGCCAGCGGCCACCAGCGGGGGTACAATGAGCAGTTCTTC.

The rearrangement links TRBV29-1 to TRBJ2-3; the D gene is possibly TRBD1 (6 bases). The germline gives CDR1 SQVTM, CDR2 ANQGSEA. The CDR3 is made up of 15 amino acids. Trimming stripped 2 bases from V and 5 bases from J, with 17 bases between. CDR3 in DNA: TGCAGCGTTGAACTGACAGGAGCCGGTGGAGATACGCAGTATTTT. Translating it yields CSVELTGAGGDTQYF.

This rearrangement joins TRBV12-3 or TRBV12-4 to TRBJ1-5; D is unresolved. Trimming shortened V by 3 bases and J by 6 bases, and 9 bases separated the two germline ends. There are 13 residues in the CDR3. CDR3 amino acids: CASSLDGIQPQHF. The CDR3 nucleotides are TGTGCCAGCAGTTTGGACGGGATTCAGCCCCAGCATTTT.

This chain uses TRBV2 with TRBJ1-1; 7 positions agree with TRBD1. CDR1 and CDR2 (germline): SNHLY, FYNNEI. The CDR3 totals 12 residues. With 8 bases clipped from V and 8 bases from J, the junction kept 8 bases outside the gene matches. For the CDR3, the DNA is TGTGCCAGCTTCAATCCGGGACAGGAAGCTTTCTTT. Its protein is CASFNPGQEAFF.

This chain's CDR3 is CASSLGTADVFNEQFF. The CDR3 bases are TGTGCCAGCAGTTTAGGGACAGCCGACGTTTTCAATGAGCAGTTCTTC. The chain joins TRBV27 to TRBJ2-1; 7 bases are shared with TRBD1. Germline CDR1 MNHEY, CDR2 SMNVEV (reference sequence). This CDR3 spans 16 amino acids. J lost 6 bases, V lost 2 bases, and 10 bases had no gene match.

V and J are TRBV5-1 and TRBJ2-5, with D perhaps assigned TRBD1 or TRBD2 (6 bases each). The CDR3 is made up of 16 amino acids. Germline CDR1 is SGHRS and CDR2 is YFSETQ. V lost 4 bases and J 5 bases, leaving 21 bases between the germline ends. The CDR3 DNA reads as TGCGCCAGCAGCCCGGCGTCGGGGGCGCGTAGGGAGACCCAGTACTTC. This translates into CASSPASGARRETQYF.

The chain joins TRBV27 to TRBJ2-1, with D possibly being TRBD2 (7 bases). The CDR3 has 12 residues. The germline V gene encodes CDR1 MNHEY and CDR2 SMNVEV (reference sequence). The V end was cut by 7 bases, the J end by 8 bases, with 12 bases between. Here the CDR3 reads CASTTGGYEQFF. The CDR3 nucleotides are TGTGCCAGCACCACGGGGGGCTATGAGCAGTTCTTC.

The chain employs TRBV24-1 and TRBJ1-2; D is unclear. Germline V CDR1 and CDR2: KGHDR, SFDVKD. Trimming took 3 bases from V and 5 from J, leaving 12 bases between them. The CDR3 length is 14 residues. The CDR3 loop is CATSDPMSQYGYTF. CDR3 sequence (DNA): TGTGCCACCAGTGATCCGATGAGTCAGTATGGCTACACCTTC.

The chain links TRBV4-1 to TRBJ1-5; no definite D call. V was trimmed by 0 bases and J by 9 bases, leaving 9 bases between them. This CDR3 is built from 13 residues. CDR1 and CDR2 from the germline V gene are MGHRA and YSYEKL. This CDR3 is CASSQDLAGPQHF. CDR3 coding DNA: TGCGCCAGCAGCCAAGATTTGGCAGGGCCCCAGCATTTT.

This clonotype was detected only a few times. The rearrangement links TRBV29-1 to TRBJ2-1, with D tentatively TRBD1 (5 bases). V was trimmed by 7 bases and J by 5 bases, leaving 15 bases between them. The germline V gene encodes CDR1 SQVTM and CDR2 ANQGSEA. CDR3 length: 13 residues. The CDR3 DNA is TGCAGCGCCGTGGTCGAGACAGACAATGAGCAGTTCTTC. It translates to CSAVVETDNEQFF.

CDR3 sequence: CSASPSGGDYNEQFF. In DNA, the CDR3 is TGCAGTGCTAGTCCGAGCGGGGGAGACTACAATGAGCAGTTCTTC. The chain links TRBV20-1 to TRBJ2-1; 8 bases align to TRBD2. CDR1 and CDR2 (germline): DFQATT, SNEGSKA (reference sequence). The CDR3 covers 15 residues. J lost 3 bases, V lost 3 bases, and 7 bases had no gene match.

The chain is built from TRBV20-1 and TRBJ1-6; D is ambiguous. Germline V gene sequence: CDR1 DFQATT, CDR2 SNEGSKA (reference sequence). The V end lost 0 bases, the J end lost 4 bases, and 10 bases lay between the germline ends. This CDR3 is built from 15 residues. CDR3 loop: CSAREGGIYNSPLHF. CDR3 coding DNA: TGCAGTGCTAGAGAAGGAGGAATTTATAATTCACCCCTCCACTTT.

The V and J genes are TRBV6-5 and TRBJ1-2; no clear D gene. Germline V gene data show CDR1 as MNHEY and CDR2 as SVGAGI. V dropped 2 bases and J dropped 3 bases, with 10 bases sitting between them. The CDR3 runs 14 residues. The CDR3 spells CASSYAAWDYGYTF. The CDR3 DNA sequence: TGTGCCAGCAGTTACGCGGCGTGGGACTATGGCTACACCTTC.

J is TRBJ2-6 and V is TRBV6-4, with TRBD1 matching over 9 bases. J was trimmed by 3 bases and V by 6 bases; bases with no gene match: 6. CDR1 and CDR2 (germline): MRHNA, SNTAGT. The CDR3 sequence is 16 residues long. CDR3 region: CASSPTGGDGANVLTF. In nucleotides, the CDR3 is TGTGCCAGCAGCCCGACAGGGGGGGATGGGGCCAACGTCCTGACTTTC.

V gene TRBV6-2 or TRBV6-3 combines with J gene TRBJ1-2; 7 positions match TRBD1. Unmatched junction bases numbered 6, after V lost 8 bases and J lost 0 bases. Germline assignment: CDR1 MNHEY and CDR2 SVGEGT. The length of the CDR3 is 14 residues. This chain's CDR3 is CASGGDSANYGYTF. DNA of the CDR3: TGTGCCAGCGGTGGGGACAGCGCTAACTATGGCTACACCTTC.

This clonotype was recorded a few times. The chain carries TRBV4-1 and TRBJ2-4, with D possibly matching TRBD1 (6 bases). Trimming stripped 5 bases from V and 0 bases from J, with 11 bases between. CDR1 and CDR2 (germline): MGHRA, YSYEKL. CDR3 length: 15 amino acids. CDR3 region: CASSWTAIAKNIQYF. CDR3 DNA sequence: TGCGCCAGCAGCTGGACAGCGATAGCCAAAAACATTCAGTACTTC.

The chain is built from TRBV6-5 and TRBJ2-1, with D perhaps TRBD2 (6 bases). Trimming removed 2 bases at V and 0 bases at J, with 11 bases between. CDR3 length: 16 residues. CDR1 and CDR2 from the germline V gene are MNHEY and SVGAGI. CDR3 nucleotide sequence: TGTGCCAGCAGTTACGGGGACTTAAGCTCCTACAATGAGCAGTTCTTC. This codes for CASSYGDLSSYNEQFF.

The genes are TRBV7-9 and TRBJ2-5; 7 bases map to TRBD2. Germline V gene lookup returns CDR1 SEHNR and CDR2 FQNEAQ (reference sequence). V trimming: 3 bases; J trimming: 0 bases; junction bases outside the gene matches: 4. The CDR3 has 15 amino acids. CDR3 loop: CASSFGGTNQETQYF. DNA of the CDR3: TGTGCCAGCAGCTTCGGAGGGACTAACCAAGAGACCCAGTACTTC. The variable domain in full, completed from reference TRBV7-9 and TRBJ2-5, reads DTGVSQNPRHKITKRGQNVTFRCDPISEHNRLYWYRQTLGQGPEFLTYFQNEAQLEKSRLLSDRFSAERPKGSFSTLEIQRTEQGDSAMYLCASSFGGTNQETQYFGPGTRLLVL.

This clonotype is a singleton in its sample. The CDR3 DNA sequence: TGTGCCAGCAGCCCACCCCGTATCTATAAGAGCACAGATACGCAGTATTTT. As protein: CASSPPRIYKSTDTQYF. The chain links TRBV7-2 to TRBJ2-3; D is undetermined. Germline CDR1 is SGHTA and CDR2 is FQGNSA. With 5 bases removed from V and 0 bases from J, the gap between germline ends came to 18 bases. CDR3 size: 17 residues.